These 21 T cell receptor beta chains share one sample of origin, sequenced in a study of cytomegalovirus exposure and HLA in healthy donors. Amplification used 60 Vbeta primers and 13 Jbeta primers. Measured with immunoSEQ multiplex PCR; TCRdb has only the in-frame clones, and not every one. This table has a few hundred thousand clones, less than 85% appearing once. Sequences were obtained from PBMCs. These receptors all stem from a girl aged 2-10 years in good health and CMV-seronegative.

J is TRBJ1-6 and V is TRBV6-1; D may be TRBD1 (6 bases). V lost 11 bases, J lost 5 bases, and 16 bases lay in between. CDR1 and CDR2 (germline): MNHNS, SASEGT. The CDR3 consists of 14 residues. The CDR3 sequence is CASSGAANNSPLHF. The CDR3, as DNA: TGTGCCTCCTCAGGGGCAGCTAATAATTCACCCCTCCACTTT.

This clone was observed once. The V gene is TRBV27, the J gene TRBJ1-6, with D perhaps matching TRBD1 (5 bases). Trimming took off 10 bases at V and 7 bases at J, with 8 bases between the two ends. This CDR3 contains 11 residues. CDR1 is MNHEY, CDR2 SMNVEV, per germline (reference sequence). This CDR3 reads CAIGGNSPLHF. CDR3 DNA: TGTGCCATCGGGGGAAATTCACCCCTCCACTTT.

The chain recombines TRBV4-1 with TRBJ1-5; D perhaps matches TRBD1 (6 bases). The CDR3 has 14 amino acids. The V end lost 3 bases, the J end lost 5 bases, and 11 bases lay between the germline ends. Per germline, CDR1 MGHRA and CDR2 YSYEKL. The CDR3 spells CASSQDSDYQPQHF. CDR3 sequence (DNA): TGCGCCAGCAGCCAGGACAGTGACTATCAGCCCCAGCATTTT.

The chain joins TRBV27 to TRBJ1-2; 10 nucleotides match TRBD1. Germline values: CDR1 MNHEY, CDR2 SMNVEV (reference sequence). V shed 6 bases, J shed 6 bases, and the junction held 10 bases outside the gene matches. CDR3 length: 15 amino acids. The CDR3 nucleotides read TGTGCCAGCAGCCAATGGGGGACAGGGGACAATGGCTACACCTTC. Its protein product is CASSQWGTGDNGYTF.

DNA for the CDR3: TGTGCCAGCAGCTTCCGGGGGAAAAATGAAAAACTGTTTTTT. Translating gives CASSFRGKNEKLFF. This chain links TRBV13 with TRBJ1-4, with a tentative D call TRBD1 (5 bases). The germline V and J ends were trimmed by 3 bases and 5 bases, with 10 bases remaining between them. Per the germline V gene, CDR1 is PRHDT and CDR2 is FYEKMQ (reference sequence). This CDR3 region has 14 residues.

This chain joins TRBV7-8 and TRBJ2-7; D gene uncertain. Trimming shortened V by 3 bases and J by 0 bases, and 6 bases separated the two germline ends. CDR3 size: 13 residues. Germline loops: CDR1 SGHVS, CDR2 FQNEAQ. CDR3 sequence reads: CASSLRFSYEQYF. In nucleotides, the CDR3 is TGTGCCAGCAGCTTGCGGTTCTCCTACGAGCAGTACTTC.

The gene calls are TRBV13 and TRBJ1-5; D is possibly TRBD1 (6 bases). The germline V gene has CDR1 PRHDT and CDR2 FYEKMQ (reference sequence). The CDR3 totals 16 residues. V lost 5 bases and J lost 5, with 19 bases in between. CDR3 sequence reads: CASSARGTGPYQPQHF. CDR3 bases: TGTGCCAGCAGCGCCAGGGGCACAGGGCCCTATCAGCCCCAGCATTTT.

V gene TRBV27 combines with J gene TRBJ1-2; D is possibly TRBD1 (5 bases). The CDR3 extends over 15 amino acids. V gave up 4 bases and J gave up 3 bases, with 15 bases separating them. Germline CDR1 MNHEY, CDR2 SMNVEV (reference sequence). The CDR3 reads CASSSLTRVDYGYTF. The DNA for the CDR3 is TGTGCCAGCAGTTCCCTAACCAGGGTAGACTATGGCTACACCTTC.

This clone was picked up one time. J is TRBJ1-4 and V is TRBV2; a possible D gene is TRBD1 (6 bases). Trimming pared 6 bases from V and 0 bases from J, leaving 11 bases between. The CDR3 runs 15 residues. CDR1 and CDR2 from the germline V gene are SNHLY and FYNNEI. In nucleotides, the CDR3 is TGTGCCAGCAGGGGGACACCCGCAACTAATGAAAAACTGTTTTTT. This gives the protein CASRGTPATNEKLFF.

This rearrangement joins TRBV6-6 to TRBJ1-2; 7 bases match TRBD1. The CDR3 runs 14 residues. V shed 10 bases and J 11 bases; nucleotides not matched to a gene: 19. In germline, CDR1 is MNHNY, CDR2 SVGAGI (reference sequence). The CDR3 reads CATTKRGQEPSYTF. The DNA for the CDR3 is TGTGCCACCACAAAGCGAGGACAGGAACCTAGTTACACCTTC.

The chain carries TRBV29-1 and TRBJ2-7; TRBD2 aligns across 10 bases. Germline trimming cut 5 bases from V and 4 bases from J; bases unmatched to any gene: 2. Germline loops: CDR1 SQVTM, CDR2 ANQGSEA. This CDR3 is built from 12 residues. CDR3: CSVLAGVYEQYF. CDR3 in DNA: TGCAGCGTTCTAGCGGGAGTATACGAGCAGTACTTC.

This CDR3 reads CASSTGQATNYGYTF. CDR3 sequence (DNA): TGCGCCAGCAGCACCGGACAGGCTACTAACTATGGCTACACCTTC. The rearrangement links TRBV5-1 to TRBJ1-2; the match to TRBD1 covers 7 bases. The germline V gene encodes CDR1 SGHRS and CDR2 YFSETQ. The CDR3 sequence is 15 residues long. Trimming removed 4 bases from V and 0 bases from J; junction bases left unmatched: 6.

This sequence joins TRBV2 and TRBJ2-1; weak D call: TRBD2 (6 bases). Germline V gene data show CDR1 as SNHLY and CDR2 as FYNNEI. The V and J ends lost 6 bases and 12 bases respectively, with 12 bases between them. The CDR3 sequence is 11 residues long. CDR3 in DNA: TGTGCCAGCAGGGTACGGCGGGGGCAGTTCTTC. Its translation: CASRVRRGQFF.

The rearrangement links TRBV30 to TRBJ2-7; maybe TRBD1 (5 bases). Trimming took off 2 bases at V and 6 bases at J, with 17 bases between the two ends. From germline, CDR1 is GTSNPN and CDR2 SVGIG (reference sequence). There are 14 residues in the CDR3. This chain's CDR3 is CAWSRGPRPSEQYF. In DNA, the CDR3 is TGTGCCTGGAGTAGGGGTCCCAGGCCGTCCGAGCAGTACTTC.

The V gene is TRBV6-5, the J gene TRBJ2-3, with a possible D match to TRBD1 (6 bases). The CDR3 contains 13 residues. V was clipped by 8 bases and J by 3 bases, with 12 bases between them. Germline loops: CDR1 MNHEY, CDR2 SVGAGI. CDR3 DNA sequence: TGTGCCAGCGGTGATAGGGGGACAGATACGCAGTATTTT. Translating it yields CASGDRGTDTQYF.

As to this clone: Other DNA sequences in this specimen translate into the identical CDR3. The V gene is TRBV6-1, the J gene TRBJ1-1, with 7 bases aligning to TRBD1. V was pared by 3 bases and J by 0 bases, with 16 bases of the junction left unmatched. Germline CDR1 reads MNHNS; CDR2 reads SASEGT. This CDR3 comprises 19 residues. For the CDR3, the DNA is TGTGCCAGCAGTGATGGCGGGCCCCCATCGACAGGGCTGAACACTGAAGCTTTCTTT. This translates into CASSDGGPPSTGLNTEAFF.

CDR3 amino acids: CASIQEGRSTDTQYF. DNA for the CDR3: TGCGCCAGCATACAGGAGGGCCGTAGCACAGATACGCAGTATTTT. The chain joins TRBV5-1 to TRBJ2-3, with TRBD2 as a possible D gene (6 bases). V lost 6 bases and J 0 bases, leaving 14 bases between the germline ends. This CDR3 comprises 15 residues. Germline CDR1 and CDR2: SGHRS and YFSETQ.

Note on this clone: An end of the junction differs from the germline gene, which may be a read error. This chain joins TRBV2 and TRBJ2-7, with 7 bases that match TRBD1. The germline V gene encodes CDR1 SNHLY and CDR2 FYNNEI. This CDR3 region has 13 residues. The CDR3 sequence: CASSRLGQVRTNF. In nucleotides, the CDR3 is TGTGCCAGCAGTCGCCTAGGACAGGTCCGTACGAACTTC.

This clone was recorded once. V usage is TRBV6-6 and J usage is TRBJ2-1; 8 bases are shared with TRBD1. This CDR3 has 15 amino acids. After removal of 5 bases from V and 5 bases from J, the junction contained 8 bases not matched to a gene. Per the germline V gene, CDR1 is MNHNY and CDR2 is SVGAGI (reference sequence). CDR3 in DNA: TGTGCCAGCAGTACCCGACAGGGGAAGGACAATGAGCAGTTCTTC. Translating gives CASSTRQGKDNEQFF.

This chain joins TRBV15 and TRBJ1-5, with D hard to call. V was trimmed by 1 base and J by 0 bases, leaving 10 bases between them. The CDR3 sequence is 16 residues long. The V gene's germline CDR1 is LNHNV and CDR2 YYDKDF (reference sequence). CDR3 sequence: CATSRGAPNSNQPQHF. The CDR3 coding sequence is TGTGCCACCAGCAGAGGGGCACCGAATAGCAATCAGCCCCAGCATTTT.

This chain links TRBV5-7 with TRBJ1-3, with no clear D. TRBV5-7 is annotated as an ORF whose role is uncertain. The CDR3 totals 15 residues. V gave up 0 bases and J gave up 0 bases, with 7 bases separating them. The CDR3 DNA reads as TGTGCCAGCAGCTTGGTAGCGAGCTCTGGAAACACCATATATTTT. This gives the protein CASSLVASSGNTIYF.